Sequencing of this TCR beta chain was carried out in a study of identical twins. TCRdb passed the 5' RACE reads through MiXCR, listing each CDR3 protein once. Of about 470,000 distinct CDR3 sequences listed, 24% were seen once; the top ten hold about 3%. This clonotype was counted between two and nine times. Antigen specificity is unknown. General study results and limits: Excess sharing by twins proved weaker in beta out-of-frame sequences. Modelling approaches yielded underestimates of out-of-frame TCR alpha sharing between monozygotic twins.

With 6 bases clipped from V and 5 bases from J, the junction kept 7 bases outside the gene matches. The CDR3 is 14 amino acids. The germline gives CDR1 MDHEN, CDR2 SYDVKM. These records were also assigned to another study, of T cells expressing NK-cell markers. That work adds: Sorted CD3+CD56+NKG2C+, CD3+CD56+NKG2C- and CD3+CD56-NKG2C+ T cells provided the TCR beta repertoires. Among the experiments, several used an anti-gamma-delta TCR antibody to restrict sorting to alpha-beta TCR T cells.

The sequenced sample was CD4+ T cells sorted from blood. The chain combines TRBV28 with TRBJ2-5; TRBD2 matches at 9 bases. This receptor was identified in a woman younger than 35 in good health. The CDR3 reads CASSAGGAPETQYF. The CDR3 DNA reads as TGTGCCAGCAGCGCGGGGGGGGCACCCGAGACCCAGTACTTC.